The clone carrying this T cell receptor beta chain was recorded many times. This specimen comes from a study of breast tumors, draining lymph nodes, adjacent tissues. Each CDR3 protein is one row after TCRdb ran MiXCR on the multiplex PCR reads. Found here are approximately 280,000 distinct CDR3 sequences, 30% of them singletons; the top ten hold roughly 1.1%. Germline V CDR1 and CDR2: LNHNV, YYDKDF (reference sequence). This CDR3 spans 15 amino acids. Trimming stripped 0 bases from V and 0 bases from J, with 9 bases between. Axillary draining lymph nodes of breast cancer patients supplied the node samples.

The gene calls are TRBV15 and TRBJ2-7; D is unresolved. Specimen: axillary lymph node tissue. The sequence came from a female donor with breast cancer. Some clones in this sample may be carry-over from other donors' samples. The CDR3 bases are TGTGCCACCAGCAGAGAAGCGTCGTTCTCCTACGAGCAGTACTTC. The encoded protein is CATSREASFSYEQYF.